This TCR beta chain emerged from a study of CD8 T cells in ankylosing spondylitis. Study observations and caveats: Ankylosing spondylitis blood seemed to carry a telltale TCR beta motif made of about 8 highly homologous variants.

The CDR3 spans 14 residues. V shed 8 bases, J shed 5 bases, and the junction held 8 bases outside the gene matches. From the 5' RACE reads, TCRdb called clonotypes with MiXCR, one entry per CDR3 protein. The sample includes hundreds of thousands of distinct CDR3 sequences, around 11% seen only once; the top ten take around 0.51%. A remark on this clonotype: Antigen specificity is unknown.

Input material: blood, either unsorted or a sorted T cell fraction (not recorded which). The chain employs TRBV12-3 or TRBV12-4 and TRBJ1-1, with 10 bases aligning to TRBD1. This receptor was identified in a male donor with ankylosing spondylitis. CDR3 protein: CASLHRDRGTEAFF. The CDR3 DNA follows: TGTGCCAGCCTTCACCGGGACAGGGGAACTGAAGCTTTCTTT.